The T cell receptor (beta chain) described here comes from a study of T cell responses to AZD1222 COVID-19 vaccine (dated by TCRdb to 2020 to 2023). Turning to the overall study: AZD1222 recipients with second doses at about 4 weeks or about 12 weeks were pooled, because spike-specific TCR depth and breadth did not differ between schedules. Trial participants were enrolled into age subgroups of 18-55, 56-69 and 70-plus years, which contained approximately 150, 28 and 58 TCR-sequenced participants, respectively. TCR sequencing covered fewer than 250 trial participants: nearly 210 given two doses of AZD1222 and 26 given two doses of MenACWY control vaccine.

Results the study describes overall, beyond this receptor: After two AZD1222 doses, both the breadth and the depth of spike-specific TCRs were significantly higher than at day 0 and than in MenACWY recipients. Conclusions about previously exposed vaccinees were limited because only five to seven AZD1222 recipients were SARS-CoV-2 seropositive at baseline. The 56-69-year group was small, and its depth increase did not reach significance, likely because of low power. Reportedly, almost half of the unique spike-specific TCRs recognized epitopes lying outside the regions that are mutated in the B.1.351 and B.1.1.7 variants. Because no day 14 peak-response samples were available, repertoires were characterized only after the peak T cell response. Participants were mostly white British, with more females than males. The authors suggested clonal diversity may have been underestimated. The whole spike protein was spanned by vaccine-associated CD4 TCRs, and dominant responses were seen in regions 160-218 and 743-854.

The CDR3 regions of human TCRbeta chains were analyzed by immunosequencing. As for the authors' bioinformatics: TCRs in the repertoires were compared against a reference library of SARS-CoV-2-specific TCRs that had been generated with the MIRA antigen-specificity platform. Breadth was defined as the fraction of unique TCRs that were SARS-CoV-2-associated. Depth was defined as the fraction of total T cells that were SARS-CoV-2-associated. Using the MIRA data, every spike-specific TCR was mapped to the spike region that the TCR reacted to and assigned to either a CD4 or a CD8 class. Log10-transformed breadth and depth values were compared by one-way ANOVA with Sidak's multiple comparisons tests. What TCRdb holds here is the immuneACCESS table cut down to in-frame rearrangements. Part of the clones is not present; checked against another copy, under half of the missing clones reflect an unresolved V gene, and the others are unexplained. That table furnishes V, J and clone size, whereas the DNA furnished D and trimming. For this sample there are 100,000 to 150,000 clones; roughly 86% appear just once. Jointly, the top ten make up about 12% of the sample.

V is cut by 0 bases and J by 7 bases, and the space between the germline ends is 3 bases. Reading from cysteine to phenylalanine, the CDR3 counts 11 amino acids. Only the CDR3 DNA stays, 33 bases, in frame from base 1. From the germline V gene (reference sequence), CDR1 is SEHNR and CDR2 is FQNEAQ. Of note for this clone: No antigen is known for it. No qualities accompany the bases; no much larger clone lies one base away.

The time point label of this sample denotes: baseline before first vaccination. Vaccinee samples were obtained from the UK trials COV001 and COV002, which included a single-blind randomized controlled phase 2/3 trial of AZD1222 (ChAdOx1 nCoV-19) in healthy adults. Trial participant PBMC samples were collected at day 0 and day 28 after the second dose for TCRbeta chain sequencing. The chain joins TRBV7-9 to TRBJ1-1; the D gene is not confidently resolved. This sequence was found in an adult in good health. Sequences were derived from peripheral blood, sampled on day 0 of AZD1222 vaccination. The sequence in DNA is TGTGCCAGCAGCTTAGCTGTTGAAGCTTTCTTT. Its coded protein is CASSLAVEAFF.